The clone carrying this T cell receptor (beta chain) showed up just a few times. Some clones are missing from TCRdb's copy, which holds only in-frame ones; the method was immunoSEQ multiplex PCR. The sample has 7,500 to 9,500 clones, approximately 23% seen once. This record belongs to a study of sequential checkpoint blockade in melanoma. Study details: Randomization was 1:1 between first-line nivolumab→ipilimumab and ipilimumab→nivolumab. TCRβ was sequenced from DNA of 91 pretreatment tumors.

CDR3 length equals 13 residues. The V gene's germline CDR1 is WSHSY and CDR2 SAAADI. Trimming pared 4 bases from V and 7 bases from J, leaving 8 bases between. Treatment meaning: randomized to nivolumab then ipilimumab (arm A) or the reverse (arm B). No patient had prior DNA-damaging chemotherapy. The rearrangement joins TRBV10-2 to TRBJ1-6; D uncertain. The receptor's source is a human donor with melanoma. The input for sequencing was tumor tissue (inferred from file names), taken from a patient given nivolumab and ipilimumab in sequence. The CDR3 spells CASSGSWNSPLHF. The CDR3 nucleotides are TGCGCCAGCAGTGGGAGTTGGAATTCACCCCTCCACTTT.